Listed below are T cell receptor beta chains from one sample, sequenced in a study of blood T cell repertoires in COVID-19. Sequencing used immunoSEQ multiplex PCR; TCRdb keeps in-frame clones, though not all of them. In the table there are about 150,000 clones, 80% to 90% of which are singletons. The sequenced material came from peripheral blood. The receptors shown here come from a man aged 55 to 69 with active or convalescent COVID-19. Each CDR3 is given with its conserved first and last residue. The order of the fields is CDR3 protein, CDR3 DNA, J gene, clone size, V gene, D gene. A D gene is named only where the DNA matches it firmly. The size field is filled for only some rows; it gives once, few, many or a size class.

CDR3: CASSAELVVELFF
DNA: TGTGCCAGCAGTGCGGAGCTGGTCGTGGAACTGTTTTTT
J: TRBJ1-4
size: NA
V: TRBV6-6
D: NA

CDR3: CASSLGGRPHEQFF
DNA: TGTGCCAGCAGCTTAGGAGGGAGGCCCCATGAGCAGTTCTTC
J: TRBJ2-1
size: NA
V: TRBV11-2
D: NA

CDR3: CASSILTGKRGQPQHF
DNA: TGTGCCAGCAGCATATTGACAGGGAAACGGGGCCAGCCCCAGCATTTT
J: TRBJ1-5
size: few
V: TRBV11-2
D: TRBD1

CDR3: CASSSGVYRSYEQYF
DNA: TGTGCCAGCAGTTCCGGGGTCTATCGCTCCTACGAGCAGTACTTC
J: TRBJ2-7
size: once
V: TRBV27
D: NA

CDR3: CASSLSSDETQYF
DNA: TGTGCCAGCAGCCTTTCTAGCGATGAGACCCAGTACTTC
J: TRBJ2-5
size: NA
V: TRBV7-3
D: NA

CDR3: CASSWQGHPEFF
DNA: TGTGCCAGCAGTTGGCAGGGGCATCCCGAGTTCTTC
J: TRBJ2-1
size: NA
V: TRBV14
D: NA

CDR3: CASSLAGQGNLVSGNTIYF
DNA: TGTGCCAGCAGCTTGGCCGGCCAGGGGAACCTTGTCTCTGGAAACACCATATATTTT
J: TRBJ1-3
size: once
V: TRBV5-4
D: NA

CDR3: CASSQGRQGSFGNEQFF
DNA: TGCGCCAGCAGCCAGGGTCGACAGGGGAGTTTTGGTAATGAGCAGTTCTTC
J: TRBJ2-1
size: NA
V: TRBV4-1
D: TRBD1

CDR3: CASSIEGYGYTF
DNA: TGTGCCAGTAGTATTGAGGGATATGGCTACACCTTC
J: TRBJ1-2
size: NA
V: TRBV19
D: NA

CDR3: CASSEDRRQPQHF
DNA: TGTGCCAGCAGCGAAGACAGGCGTCAGCCCCAGCATTTT
J: TRBJ1-5
size: NA
V: TRBV7-3
D: NA

CDR3: CASSVDIPSYEQYF
DNA: TGTGCCAGCAGCGTCGACATCCCCTCCTACGAGCAGTACTTC
J: TRBJ2-7
size: NA
V: TRBV9
D: NA

CDR3: CASSYSNTGEKLFF
DNA: TGTGCCAGCAGTTACTCTAACACGGGGGAAAAACTGTTTTTT
J: TRBJ1-4
size: NA
V: TRBV6-6
D: NA

CDR3: CASSPTGGEQYF
DNA: TGTGCCAGCAGTCCGACGGGTGGCGAGCAGTACTTC
J: TRBJ2-7
size: NA
V: TRBV3-1/TRBV3-2
D: NA

CDR3: CSVGTSGRNTGELFF
DNA: TGCAGCGTGGGAACTAGCGGGAGGAACACCGGGGAGCTGTTTTTT
J: TRBJ2-2
size: once
V: TRBV29-1
D: TRBD2

CDR3: CASSSREGATDTQYF
DNA: TGTGCCAGCAGCTCCAGGGAAGGTGCCACAGATACGCAGTATTTT
J: TRBJ2-3
size: NA
V: TRBV7-9
D: NA

CDR3: CAISEGRGNQPQHF
DNA: TGTGCCATCAGCGAGGGGCGAGGCAATCAGCCCCAGCATTTT
J: TRBJ1-5
size: few
V: TRBV10-3
D: NA

CDR3: CASSSDRGVISNQPQHF
DNA: TGTGCCAGCAGTTCGGACAGGGGGGTGATTAGCAATCAGCCCCAGCATTTT
J: TRBJ1-5
size: NA
V: TRBV28
D: TRBD1

CDR3: CASSQSLPRGETQYF
DNA: TGTGCCAGCAGCCAATCCCTGCCCAGAGGAGAGACCCAGTACTTC
J: TRBJ2-5
size: NA
V: TRBV3-1/TRBV3-2
D: NA

CDR3: CASSPNRQGTIQYF
DNA: TGTGCCAGTAGTCCTAACCGACAGGGAACCATTCAGTACTTC
J: TRBJ2-4
size: once
V: TRBV19
D: TRBD1

CDR3: CASSLRPRGGYEQYF
DNA: TGTGCCAGCAGTTTAAGGCCGCGGGGGGGTTACGAGCAGTACTTC
J: TRBJ2-7
size: NA
V: TRBV27
D: TRBD2

CDR3: CASSSVSGTETQYF
DNA: TGTGCCAGCAGCTCAGTTAGCGGGACAGAGACCCAGTACTTC
J: TRBJ2-5
size: NA
V: TRBV7-9
D: TRBD2

CDR3: CASSYLGGVISTGELFF
DNA: TGTGCCAGCAGCTACCTAGGGGGAGTGATCAGTACCGGGGAGCTGTTTTTT
J: TRBJ2-2
size: few
V: TRBV7-3
D: NA

CDR3: CASASTSGAEQFF
DNA: TGTGCCAGCGCCTCGACTAGCGGGGCTGAGCAGTTCTTC
J: TRBJ2-1
size: NA
V: TRBV12-3/TRBV12-4
D: TRBD2

CDR3: CASSFGSGTTDTQYF
DNA: TGCGCCAGCAGCTTTGGTAGCGGGACCACAGATACGCAGTATTTT
J: TRBJ2-3
size: once
V: TRBV5-1
D: TRBD2

CDR3: CASSLAASGRTAEQFF
DNA: TGTGCCAGCAGCTTAGCTGCTAGCGGGAGGACGGCTGAGCAGTTCTTC
J: TRBJ2-1
size: NA
V: TRBV11-2
D: TRBD2

CDR3: CASTKREGSGYNEQFF
DNA: TGCGCCAGCACTAAGCGGGAGGGTTCTGGCTACAATGAGCAGTTCTTC
J: TRBJ2-1
size: NA
V: TRBV4-1
D: TRBD2

CDR3: CSARYKFSYTF
DNA: TGCAGTGCTAGGTACAAGTTCAGCTACACCTTC
J: TRBJ1-2
size: NA
V: TRBV20-1
D: NA

CDR3: CASSSRGAHEQYF
DNA: TGCGCCAGCAGCTCCAGAGGAGCCCACGAGCAGTACTTC
J: TRBJ2-7
size: few
V: TRBV5-1
D: NA

CDR3: CASSRGASTDTQYF
DNA: TGTGCCAGTTCCCGGGGGGCCAGCACAGATACGCAGTATTTT
J: TRBJ2-3
size: NA
V: TRBV28
D: NA

CDR3: CASSPHAGSGNTIYF
DNA: TGCGCCAGCAGCCCCCATGCCGGTTCTGGAAACACCATATATTTT
J: TRBJ1-3
size: NA
V: TRBV4-3
D: NA

CDR3: CASSYSPGAYEQYF
DNA: TGTGCCAGCAGTTACTCACCTGGAGCCTACGAGCAGTACTTC
J: TRBJ2-7
size: NA
V: TRBV6-5
D: NA

CDR3: CATKDRNTGELFF
DNA: TGTGCCACGAAGGACAGGAACACCGGGGAGCTGTTTTTT
J: TRBJ2-2
size: NA
V: TRBV24-1
D: NA

CDR3: CALKFGSEQYF
DNA: TGTGCCCTTAAATTCGGGTCCGAGCAGTACTTC
J: TRBJ2-7
size: NA
V: TRBV28
D: NA

CDR3: CASSYHRRNTEAFF
DNA: TGTGCCAGCAGTTACCACAGGAGGAACACTGAAGCTTTCTTT
J: TRBJ1-1
size: NA
V: TRBV2
D: NA

CDR3: CSVGSGSGTDTQYF
DNA: TGCAGCGTTGGTAGCGGGAGTGGGACAGATACGCAGTATTTT
J: TRBJ2-3
size: NA
V: TRBV29-1
D: TRBD2

CDR3: CASSLPHAGLMGEQYF
DNA: TGTGCCAGCAGCTTACCCCACGCAGGGTTAATGGGCGAGCAGTACTTC
J: TRBJ2-7
size: NA
V: TRBV11-2
D: NA

CDR3: CSAPIGGPTGELFF
DNA: TGCAGCGCCCCAATCGGGGGGCCGACCGGGGAGCTGTTTTTT
J: TRBJ2-2
size: NA
V: TRBV29-1
D: NA

CDR3: CASSVGPGVHNEQFF
DNA: TGTGCCAGCAGCGTAGGTCCGGGAGTCCACAATGAGCAGTTCTTC
J: TRBJ2-1
size: NA
V: TRBV9
D: NA

CDR3: CASSLFSSGRYEQYF
DNA: TGTGCCAGCAGTTTATTTTCCAGCGGGAGGTATGAGCAGTACTTC
J: TRBJ2-7
size: NA
V: TRBV28
D: TRBD2

CDR3: CASSRGNEQFF
DNA: TGTGCCAGCAGTCGCGGAAATGAGCAGTTCTTC
J: TRBJ2-1
size: NA
V: TRBV27
D: NA

CDR3: CASSLADRYYGYTF
DNA: TGCGCCAGCAGCTTGGCGGACAGGTACTATGGCTACACCTTC
J: TRBJ1-2
size: NA
V: TRBV5-1
D: TRBD1

CDR3: CASSFGPGTGRQETQYF
DNA: TGTGCCAGCAGCTTTGGGCCCGGGACAGGGAGGCAGGAGACCCAGTACTTC
J: TRBJ2-5
size: NA
V: TRBV5-6
D: TRBD1

CDR3: CASSSVRDIEAFF
DNA: TGTGCCAGCAGCAGTGTCAGGGACATTGAAGCTTTCTTT
J: TRBJ1-1
size: NA
V: TRBV28
D: NA

CDR3: CASSTGQGPLNEQFF
DNA: TGCGCCAGCAGCACGGGACAGGGGCCCCTCAATGAGCAGTTCTTC
J: TRBJ2-1
size: NA
V: TRBV5-1
D: TRBD1

CDR3: CASSPPQGIGGYTF
DNA: TGTGCCAGCAGTCCTCCACAGGGGATCGGTGGCTACACCTTC
J: TRBJ1-2
size: NA
V: TRBV27
D: TRBD1

CDR3: CASSLGLAETQYF
DNA: TGTGCCAGCAGTCTGGGACTAGCTGAGACCCAGTACTTC
J: TRBJ2-5
size: NA
V: TRBV12-3/TRBV12-4
D: TRBD2

CDR3: CATRREAAGELFF
DNA: TGTGCCACCAGGCGGGAGGCGGCTGGGGAGCTGTTTTTT
J: TRBJ2-2
size: NA
V: TRBV24-1
D: TRBD2

CDR3: CASSFPRGGSNEKLFF
DNA: TGTGCCAGCAGCTTTCCCAGGGGTGGATCTAATGAAAAACTGTTTTTT
J: TRBJ1-4
size: NA
V: TRBV7-9
D: NA

CDR3: CASSLFGRDGETQYF
DNA: TGTGCCAGCAGTTTATTCGGCCGGGATGGAGAGACCCAGTACTTC
J: TRBJ2-5
size: NA
V: TRBV28
D: NA

CDR3: CASSSQGQGGYTF
DNA: TGTGCCAGCAGCTCACAGGGGCAGGGTGGCTACACCTTC
J: TRBJ1-2
size: NA
V: TRBV5-4
D: TRBD1

CDR3: CASKAAPETQYF
DNA: TGCGCCAGCAAAGCGGCCCCAGAGACCCAGTACTTC
J: TRBJ2-5
size: NA
V: TRBV5-1
D: NA

CDR3: CASSLPGSNQPQHF
DNA: TGTGCCAGCAGCTTGCCAGGGAGCAATCAGCCCCAGCATTTT
J: TRBJ1-5
size: NA
V: TRBV5-4
D: NA

CDR3: CASSQGSGANQPQHF
DNA: TGTGCCAGCAGCCAAGGATCAGGGGCTAATCAGCCCCAGCATTTT
J: TRBJ1-5
size: NA
V: TRBV14
D: NA

CDR3: CASRRQGNQPQHF
DNA: TGTGCCAGCAGGCGACAGGGGAATCAGCCCCAGCATTTT
J: TRBJ1-5
size: NA
V: TRBV6-5
D: TRBD1

CDR3: CASSTGRVHEQYF
DNA: TGTGCCAGTAGTACCGGCAGGGTCCACGAGCAGTACTTC
J: TRBJ2-7
size: NA
V: TRBV19
D: NA